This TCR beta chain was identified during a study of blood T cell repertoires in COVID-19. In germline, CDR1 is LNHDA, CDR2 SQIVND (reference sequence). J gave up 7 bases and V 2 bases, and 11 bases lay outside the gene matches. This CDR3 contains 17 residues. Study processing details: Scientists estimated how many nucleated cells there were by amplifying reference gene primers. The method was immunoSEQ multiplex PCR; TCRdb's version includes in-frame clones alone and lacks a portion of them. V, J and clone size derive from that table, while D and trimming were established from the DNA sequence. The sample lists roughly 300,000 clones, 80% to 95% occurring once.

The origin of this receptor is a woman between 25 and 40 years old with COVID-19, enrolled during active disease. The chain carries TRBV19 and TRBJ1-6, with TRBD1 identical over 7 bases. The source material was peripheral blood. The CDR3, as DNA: TGTGCCAGTAGTATAAGGCCGGGACAGAAACAAAATTCACCCCTCCACTTT. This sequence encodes CASSIRPGQKQNSPLHF. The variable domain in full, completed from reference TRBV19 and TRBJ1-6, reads DGGITQSPKYLFRKEGQNVTLSCEQNLNHDAMYWYRQDPGQGLRLIYYSQIVNDFQKGDIAEGYSVSREKKESFPLTVTSAQKNPTAFYLCASSIRPGQKQNSPLHFGNGTRLTVT.